This T cell receptor (beta chain) was retrieved from a study of blood T cell repertoires in COVID-19. Study summary: COVID-19 samples from acute and convalescent phases originated in the United States, Italy and Spain. Sample material is recorded as cDNA or gDNA derived from T cells, B-cell-depleted T cells, or PBMCs.

Grouping used clinical history reported by participants in a survey and questionnaire. TCRdb's copy holds only in-frame clones and misses some; the assay was immunoSEQ multiplex PCR. The repertoire holds about 260,000 clones, with around 84% as singletons. Germline-derived CDR1 and CDR2 are SNHLY and FYNNEI. V shed 6 bases and J shed 3 bases, with 14 bases lying between them. The CDR3 is made up of 15 amino acids. The chain has TRBV2 and TRBJ1-4; D may be TRBD1 (6 bases). The TCR comes from a man aged 30 to 39 with acute COVID-19. Source material: PBMCs or T cells enriched from blood (not recorded which). CDR3 nucleotide sequence: TGTGCCAGCAGGGACAACAGGGTGGCTAATGAAAAACTGTTTTTT. Its protein is CASRDNRVANEKLFF. The full variable domain, with the rest looked up from reference TRBV2 and TRBJ1-4, is EPEVTQTPSHQVTQMGQEVILRCVPISNHLYFYWYRQILGQKVEFLVSFYNNEISEKSEIFDDQFSVERPDGSNFTLKIRSTKLEDSAMYFCASRDNRVANEKLFFGSGTQLSVL.